The T cell receptor beta chain described here comes from a study of T cell changes during pregnancy in multiple sclerosis. V trimming: 0 bases; J trimming: 2 bases; junction bases outside the gene matches: 12. This CDR3 region has 18 residues. Per germline, CDR1 SGDLS and CDR2 YYNGEE. This clone came up once. Generated by immunoSEQ multiplex PCR, the TCRdb table keeps only in-frame clones and is missing some. The repertoire consists of under 120,000 clones, with approximately 91% occurring once and the leading ten covering about 3.5%. Here the sequenced sample was peripheral blood, taken after pregnancy. This clonotype originated in a female donor with multiple sclerosis, enrolled in a pregnancy study. The rearrangement joins TRBV9 to TRBJ2-7; 9 bases line up with TRBD2. The CDR3 region is CASSVGSGPGGGAYEQYF. The CDR3 DNA follows: TGTGCCAGCAGCGTAGGGTCCGGACCTGGCGGGGGGGCCTACGAGCAGTACTTC. Using reference TRBV9 and TRBJ2-7 for the parts outside the CDR3, the full variable domain is DSGVTQTPKHLITATGQRVTLRCSPRSGDLSVYWYQQSLDQGLQFLIQYYNGEERAKGNILERFSAQQFPDLHSELNLSSLELGDSALYFCASSVGSGPGGGAYEQYFGPGTRLTVT.